The 3 T cell receptor beta chains below were found in one sample sequenced in a study of T-cell memory formation after mild COVID-19. TCRdb reanalysed the 5' RACE reads using MiXCR and keeps one entry per CDR3 protein. The table has 250,000 to 300,000 distinct CDR3 sequences, 15% to 20% seen once; the top ten hold 22%. The sequencing input was PBMCs or a T cell subset sorted from them (not recorded which). The receptors stem from a man aged 18 to 29 who had mild COVID-19 (a few samples of this study predate the infection). Cell type and time point are not known.

The chain uses TRBV6-2 or TRBV6-3 and TRBJ1-5; 8 bases align to TRBD1. The ends lost 7 bases at V and 2 bases at J; junction bases unmatched: 1. The CDR3 covers 13 residues. Germline CDR1 reads MNHEY; CDR2 reads SVGEGT. The CDR3: CASTGQGNQPQHF. The CDR3 DNA reads TGTGCCAGCACGGGACAGGGCAATCAGCCCCAGCATTTT.

The genes are TRBV12-3 or TRBV12-4 and TRBJ2-5; 8 bases align to TRBD2. V was clipped by 5 bases and J by 1 base; unmatched bases: 3. The CDR3 runs 14 residues. The CDR3 is CASSPRGVQETQYF. Here the CDR3 DNA reads TGTGCCAGCAGTCCGCGGGGGGTCCAAGAGACCCAGTACTTC.

This clonotype was observed a few times. The CDR3 region has the DNA TGTGCCAGCATCTCGGGCTCTCGGTCCAACGAGCAGTACTTC. Its protein is CASISGSRSNEQYF. This chain uses TRBV7-2 with TRBJ2-7; D unclear. V was pared by 7 bases and J by 5 bases, with 18 bases between. The germline CDR1 and CDR2 sequences are SGHTA and FQGNSA. The CDR3 has 14 residues.